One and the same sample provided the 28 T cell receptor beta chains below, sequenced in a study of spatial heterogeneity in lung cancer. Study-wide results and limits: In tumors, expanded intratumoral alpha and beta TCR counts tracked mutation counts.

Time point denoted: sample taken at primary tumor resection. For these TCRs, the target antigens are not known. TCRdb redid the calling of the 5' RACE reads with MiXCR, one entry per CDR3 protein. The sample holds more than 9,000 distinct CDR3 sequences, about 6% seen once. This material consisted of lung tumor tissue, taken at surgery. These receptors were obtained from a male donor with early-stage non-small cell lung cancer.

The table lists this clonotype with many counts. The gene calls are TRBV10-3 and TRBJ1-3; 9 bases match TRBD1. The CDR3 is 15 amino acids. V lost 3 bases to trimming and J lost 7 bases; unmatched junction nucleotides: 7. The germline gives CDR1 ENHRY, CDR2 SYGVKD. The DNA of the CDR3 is TGTGCCATCAGTGACCCCACAGGGGGCTGGAACACCATATATTTT. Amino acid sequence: CAISDPTGGWNTIYF.

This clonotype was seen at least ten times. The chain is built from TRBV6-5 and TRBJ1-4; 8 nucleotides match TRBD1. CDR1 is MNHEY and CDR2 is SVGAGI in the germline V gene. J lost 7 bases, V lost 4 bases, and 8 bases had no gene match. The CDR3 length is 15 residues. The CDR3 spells CASSSQGAGAEKLFF. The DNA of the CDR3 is TGTGCCAGCAGTTCCCAGGGGGCCGGGGCTGAAAAACTGTTTTTT.

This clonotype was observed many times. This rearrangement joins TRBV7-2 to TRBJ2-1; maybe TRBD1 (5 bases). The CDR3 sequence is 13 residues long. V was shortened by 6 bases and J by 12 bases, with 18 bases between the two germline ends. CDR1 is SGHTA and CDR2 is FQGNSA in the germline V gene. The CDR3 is CASSRPETDRQFF. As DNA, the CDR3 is TGTGCCAGCAGTCGTCCGGAGACAGATCGGCAGTTCTTC. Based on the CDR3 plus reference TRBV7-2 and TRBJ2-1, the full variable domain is GAGVSQSPSNKVTEKGKDVELRCDPISGHTALYWYRQSLGQGLEFLIYFQGNSAPDKSGLPSDRFSAERTGGSVSTLTIQRTQQEDSAVYLCASSRPETDRQFFGPGTRLTVL.

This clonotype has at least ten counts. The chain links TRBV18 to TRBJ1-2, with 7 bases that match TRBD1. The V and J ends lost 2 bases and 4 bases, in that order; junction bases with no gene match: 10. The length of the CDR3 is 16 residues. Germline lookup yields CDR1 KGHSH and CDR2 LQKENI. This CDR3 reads CASSPIRGQNPYGYTF. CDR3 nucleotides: TGTGCCAGCTCACCAATAAGGGGACAGAACCCCTATGGCTACACCTTC.

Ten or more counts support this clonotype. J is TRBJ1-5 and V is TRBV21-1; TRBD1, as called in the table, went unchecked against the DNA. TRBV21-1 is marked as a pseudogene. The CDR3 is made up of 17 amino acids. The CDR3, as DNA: TGTGCCAGCAGCAACAGGGGGCCCCCTCCTTCTCTTCAGCCCCAGCATTTT. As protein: CASSNRGPPPSLQPQHF.

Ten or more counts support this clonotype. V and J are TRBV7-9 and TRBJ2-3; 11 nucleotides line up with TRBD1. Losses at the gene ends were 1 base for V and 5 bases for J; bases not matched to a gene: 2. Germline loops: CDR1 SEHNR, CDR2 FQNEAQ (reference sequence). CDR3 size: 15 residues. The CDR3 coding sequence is TGTGCCAGCAGCTTAGAGGGACAGGGGGGAGATACGCAGTATTTT. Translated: CASSLEGQGGDTQYF.

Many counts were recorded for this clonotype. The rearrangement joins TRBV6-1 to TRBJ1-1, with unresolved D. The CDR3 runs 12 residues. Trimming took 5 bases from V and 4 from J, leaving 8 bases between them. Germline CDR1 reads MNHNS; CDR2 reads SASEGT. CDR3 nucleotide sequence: TGTGCCAGCAGTAGGGAGGGCACTGAAGCTTTCTTT. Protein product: CASSREGTEAFF.

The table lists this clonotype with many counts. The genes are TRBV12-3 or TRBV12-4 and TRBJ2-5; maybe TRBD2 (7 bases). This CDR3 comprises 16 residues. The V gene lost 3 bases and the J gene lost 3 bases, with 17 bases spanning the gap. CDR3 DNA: TGTGCCAGCAGTTTTGTGGCGGGGGCATTTAAAGAGACCCAGTACTTC. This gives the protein CASSFVAGAFKETQYF.

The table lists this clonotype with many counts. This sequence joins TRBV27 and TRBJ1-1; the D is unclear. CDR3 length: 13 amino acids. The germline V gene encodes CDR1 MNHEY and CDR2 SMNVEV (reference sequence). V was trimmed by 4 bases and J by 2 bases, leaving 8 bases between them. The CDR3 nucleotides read TGTGCCAGCAGTTACGAGTATAACACTGAAGCTTTCTTT. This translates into CASSYEYNTEAFF.

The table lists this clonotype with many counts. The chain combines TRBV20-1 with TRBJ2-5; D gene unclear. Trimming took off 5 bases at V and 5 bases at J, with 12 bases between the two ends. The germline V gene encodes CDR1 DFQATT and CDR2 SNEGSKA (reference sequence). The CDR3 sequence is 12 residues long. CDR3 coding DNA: TGCAGTGCTTCTGCTGGCGAGGAGACCCAGTACTTC. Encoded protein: CSASAGEETQYF.

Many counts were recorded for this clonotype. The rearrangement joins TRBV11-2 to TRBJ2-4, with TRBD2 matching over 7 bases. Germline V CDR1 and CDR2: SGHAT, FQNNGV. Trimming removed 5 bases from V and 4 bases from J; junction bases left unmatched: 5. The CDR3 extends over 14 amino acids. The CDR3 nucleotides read TGTGCCAGCAGCCCGGGACTAATTAAAAACATTCAGTACTTC. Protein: CASSPGLIKNIQYF. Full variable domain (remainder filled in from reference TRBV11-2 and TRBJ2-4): EAGVAQSPRYKIIEKRQSVAFWCNPISGHATLYWYQQILGQGPKLLIQFQNNGVVDDSQLPKDRFSAERLKGVDSTLKIQPAKLEDSAVYLCASSPGLIKNIQYFGAGTRLSVL.

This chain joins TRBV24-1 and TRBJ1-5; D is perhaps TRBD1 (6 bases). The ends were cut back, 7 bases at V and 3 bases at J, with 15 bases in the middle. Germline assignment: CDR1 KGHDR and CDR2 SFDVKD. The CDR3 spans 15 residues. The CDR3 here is CATRDTGSPNQPQHF. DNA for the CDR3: TGTGCCACCAGGGACACAGGGTCCCCCAATCAGCCCCAGCATTTT.

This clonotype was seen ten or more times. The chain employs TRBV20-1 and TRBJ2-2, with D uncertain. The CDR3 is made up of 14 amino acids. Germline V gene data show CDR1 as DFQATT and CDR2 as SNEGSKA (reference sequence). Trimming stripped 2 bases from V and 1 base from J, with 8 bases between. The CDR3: CSARFRGNTGELFF. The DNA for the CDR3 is TGCAGTGCTAGATTTAGAGGGAACACCGGGGAGCTGTTTTTT.

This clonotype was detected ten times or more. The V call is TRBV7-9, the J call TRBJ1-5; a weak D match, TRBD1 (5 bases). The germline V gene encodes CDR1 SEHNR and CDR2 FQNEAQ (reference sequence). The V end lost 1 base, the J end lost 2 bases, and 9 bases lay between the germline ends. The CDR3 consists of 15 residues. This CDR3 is CASSLEEGGNQPQHF. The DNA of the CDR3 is TGTGCCAGCAGCTTAGAGGAAGGGGGCAATCAGCCCCAGCATTTT.

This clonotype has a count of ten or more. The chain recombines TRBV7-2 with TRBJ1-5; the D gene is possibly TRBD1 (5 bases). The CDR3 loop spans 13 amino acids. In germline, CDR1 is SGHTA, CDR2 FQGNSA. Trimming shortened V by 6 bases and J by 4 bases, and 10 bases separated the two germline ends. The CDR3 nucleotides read TGTGCCAGCAGTAAAGACAGTAATCAGCCCCAGCATTTT. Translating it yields CASSKDSNQPQHF.

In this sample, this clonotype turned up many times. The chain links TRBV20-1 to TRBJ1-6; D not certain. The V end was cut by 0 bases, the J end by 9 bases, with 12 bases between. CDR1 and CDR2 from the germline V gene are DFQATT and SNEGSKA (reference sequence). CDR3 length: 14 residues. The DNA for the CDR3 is TGCAGTGCTAGAGAGCCGAAAGCAGGTTCACCCCTCCACTTT. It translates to CSAREPKAGSPLHF.

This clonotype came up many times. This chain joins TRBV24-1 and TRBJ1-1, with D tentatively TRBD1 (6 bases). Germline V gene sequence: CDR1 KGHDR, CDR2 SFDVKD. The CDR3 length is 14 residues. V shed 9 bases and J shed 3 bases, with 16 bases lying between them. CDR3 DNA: TGTGCCACCGTTTCCGGGGGCCGTGACACTGAAGCTTTCTTT. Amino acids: CATVSGGRDTEAFF.

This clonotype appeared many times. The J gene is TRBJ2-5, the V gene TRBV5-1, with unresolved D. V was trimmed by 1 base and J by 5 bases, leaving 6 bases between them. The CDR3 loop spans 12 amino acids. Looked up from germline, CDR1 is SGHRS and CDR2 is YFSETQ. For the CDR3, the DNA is TGCGCCAGCAGCTTGAACTACGAGACCCAGTACTTC. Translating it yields CASSLNYETQYF.

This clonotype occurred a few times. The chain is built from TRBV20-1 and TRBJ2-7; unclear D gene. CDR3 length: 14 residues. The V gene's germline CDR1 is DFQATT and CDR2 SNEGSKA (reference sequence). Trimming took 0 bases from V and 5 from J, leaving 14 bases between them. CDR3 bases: TGCAGTGCTAGAGACACGGTAGGGCCAAACGAGCAGTACGTC. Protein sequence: CSARDTVGPNEQYV.

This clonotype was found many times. The CDR3 is CASSATGPQPQHF. DNA of the CDR3: TGTGCCAGCAGTGCGACAGGGCCTCAGCCCCAGCATTTT. The chain couples TRBV25-1 to TRBJ1-5, with 7 positions matching TRBD1. Germline lookup yields CDR1 MGHDK and CDR2 SYGVNS. V was clipped by 4 bases and J by 6 bases; unmatched bases: 3. CDR3 length equals 13 residues.

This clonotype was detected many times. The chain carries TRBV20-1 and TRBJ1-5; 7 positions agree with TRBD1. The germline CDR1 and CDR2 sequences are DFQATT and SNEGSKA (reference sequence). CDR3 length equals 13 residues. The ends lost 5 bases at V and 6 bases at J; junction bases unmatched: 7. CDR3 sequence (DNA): TGCAGTGCTCGCGGGACAGTGGGTCAGCCCCAGCATTTT. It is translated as CSARGTVGQPQHF.

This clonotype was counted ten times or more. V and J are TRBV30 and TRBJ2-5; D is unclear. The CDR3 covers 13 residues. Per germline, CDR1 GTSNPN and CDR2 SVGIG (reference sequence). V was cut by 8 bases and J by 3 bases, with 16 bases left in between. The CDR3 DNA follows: TGTGCCCTAATACCGGACCTAAAAGAGACCCAGTACTTC. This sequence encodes CALIPDLKETQYF.

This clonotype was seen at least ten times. The CDR3 here is CASSPTSGGTQYF. The CDR3 DNA sequence: TGTGCCAGCAGCCCAACTAGCGGCGGTACGCAGTATTTT. The V and J genes are TRBV7-2 and TRBJ2-3; 8 nucleotides align to TRBD2. The germline V gene has CDR1 SGHTA and CDR2 FQGNSA. V shed 5 bases, J shed 8 bases, and the junction held 6 bases outside the gene matches. The CDR3 is 13 residues long.

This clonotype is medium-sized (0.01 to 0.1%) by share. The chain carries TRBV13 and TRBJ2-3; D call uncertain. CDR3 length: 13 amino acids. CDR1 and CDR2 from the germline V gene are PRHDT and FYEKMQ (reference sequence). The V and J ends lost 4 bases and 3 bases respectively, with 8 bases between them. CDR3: CASSSGLTDTQYF. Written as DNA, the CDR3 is TGTGCCAGCAGCTCGGGCCTTACAGATACGCAGTATTTT.

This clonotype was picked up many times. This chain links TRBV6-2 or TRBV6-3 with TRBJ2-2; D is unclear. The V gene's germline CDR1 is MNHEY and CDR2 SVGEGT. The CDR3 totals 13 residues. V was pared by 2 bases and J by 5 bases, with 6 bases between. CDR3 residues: CASSYMETGELFF. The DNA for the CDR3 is TGTGCCAGCAGTTACATGGAGACCGGGGAGCTGTTTTTT.

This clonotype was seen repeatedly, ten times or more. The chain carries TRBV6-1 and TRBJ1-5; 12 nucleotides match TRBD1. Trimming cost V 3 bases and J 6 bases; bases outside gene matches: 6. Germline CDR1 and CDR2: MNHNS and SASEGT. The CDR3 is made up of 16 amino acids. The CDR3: CASSDRDRGLSQPQHF. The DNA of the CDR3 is TGTGCCAGCAGTGACCGGGACAGGGGGCTAAGTCAGCCCCAGCATTTT.

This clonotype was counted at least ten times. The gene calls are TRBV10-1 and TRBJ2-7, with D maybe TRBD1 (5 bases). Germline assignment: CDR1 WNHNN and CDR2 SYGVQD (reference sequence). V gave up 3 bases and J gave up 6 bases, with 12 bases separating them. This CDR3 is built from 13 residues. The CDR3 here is CASSEYATAEQYF. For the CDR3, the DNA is TGCGCCAGCAGTGAATATGCGACAGCCGAGCAGTACTTC.

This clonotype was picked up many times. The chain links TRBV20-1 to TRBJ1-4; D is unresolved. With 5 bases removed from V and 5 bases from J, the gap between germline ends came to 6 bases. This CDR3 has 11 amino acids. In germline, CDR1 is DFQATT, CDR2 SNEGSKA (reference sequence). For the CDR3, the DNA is TGCAGTGCTGCCGGGAATGAAAAACTGTTTTTT. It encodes CSAAGNEKLFF.